This TCR beta chain stems from a study of Tregs in tolerant kidney transplant recipients. Germline-derived CDR1 and CDR2 are LNHDA and SQIVND (reference sequence). This CDR3 region has 12 residues. J gave up 5 bases and V 9 bases, and 2 bases lay outside the gene matches. Regarding the study as a whole: This study did not directly address biological reproducibility. Tregs expanded with activated donor B cells seemed most donor-specific. Some patients' samples used different primers over time, so nucleotide sequences weren't comparable.

Unstimulated regulatory T cells (CD4+CD25+CD127-), CD4+CD25- non-regulatory cells, CD4 and CD8 cells were FACS-sorted from thawed PBMCs. Data came from immunoSEQ multiplex PCR; TCRdb stores just in-frame clones and leaves some out. In total, the table holds 30,000 or so clones. Regarding this clone: Antigen unknown. The read is 3 residues too short to cover the CDR3 end, so that end is filled in from the germline J gene.

The source was CD8+ T cells from blood, collected before the transplant. This chain links TRBV19 with TRBJ2-3; 10 nucleotides align to TRBD1. The origin of this receptor is a human donor who received a combined kidney and bone marrow transplant. This chain's CDR3 is CASRDRGDTQYF. Partial CDR3 DNA: TGTGCCAGCCGGGACAGGGGAGATACG.